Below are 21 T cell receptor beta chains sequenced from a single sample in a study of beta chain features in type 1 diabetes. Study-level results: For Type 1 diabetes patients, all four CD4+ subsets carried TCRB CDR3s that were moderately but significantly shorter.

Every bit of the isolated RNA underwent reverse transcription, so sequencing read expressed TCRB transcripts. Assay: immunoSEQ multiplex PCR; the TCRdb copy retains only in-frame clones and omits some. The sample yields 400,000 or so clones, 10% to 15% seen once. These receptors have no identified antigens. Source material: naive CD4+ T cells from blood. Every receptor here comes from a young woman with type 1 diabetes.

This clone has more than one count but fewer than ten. The CDR3 DNA follows: TGTGCCACCAGCAGAGGCCCGCCCGCGGGAGGCTCTGGGGCCAACGTCCTGACTTTC. Its translation: CATSRGPPAGGSGANVLTF. This chain links TRBV15 with TRBJ2-6; 8 nucleotides agree with TRBD2. V shed 1 base, J shed 0 bases, and the junction held 8 bases outside the gene matches. The CDR3 covers 19 residues. Per the germline V gene, CDR1 is LNHNV and CDR2 is YYDKDF (reference sequence).

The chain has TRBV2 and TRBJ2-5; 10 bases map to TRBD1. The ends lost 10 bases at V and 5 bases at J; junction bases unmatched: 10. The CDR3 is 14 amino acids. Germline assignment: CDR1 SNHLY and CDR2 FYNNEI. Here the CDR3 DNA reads TGTGCCACCGAACGAGACAGGGGGCGGGAGACCCAGTACTTC. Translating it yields CATERDRGRETQYF.

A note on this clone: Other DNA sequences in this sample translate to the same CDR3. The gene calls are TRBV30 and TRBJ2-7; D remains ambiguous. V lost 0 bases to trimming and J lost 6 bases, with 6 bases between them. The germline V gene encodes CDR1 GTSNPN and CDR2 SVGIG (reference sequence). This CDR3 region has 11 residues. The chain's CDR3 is CAWSVRVEQYF. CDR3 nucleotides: TGTGCCTGGAGTGTACGGGTCGAGCAGTACTTC.

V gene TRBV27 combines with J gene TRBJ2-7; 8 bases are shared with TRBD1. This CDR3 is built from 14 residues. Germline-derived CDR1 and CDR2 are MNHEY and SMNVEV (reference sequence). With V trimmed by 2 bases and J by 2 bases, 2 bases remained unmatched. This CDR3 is CASSLVGQAYEQYF. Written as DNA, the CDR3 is TGTGCCAGCAGTTTAGTGGGACAGGCCTACGAGCAGTACTTC.

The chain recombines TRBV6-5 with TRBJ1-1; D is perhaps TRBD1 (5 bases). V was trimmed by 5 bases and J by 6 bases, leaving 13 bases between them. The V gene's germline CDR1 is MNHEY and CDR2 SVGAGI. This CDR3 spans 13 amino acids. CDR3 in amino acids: CASSADSAPEAFF. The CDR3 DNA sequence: TGTGCCAGCAGTGCCGACAGTGCCCCTGAAGCTTTCTTT.

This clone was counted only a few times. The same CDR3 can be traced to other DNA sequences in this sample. The CDR3, as DNA: TGTGCCTGGAGTACAGGTGTCTCTGGAAACACCATATATTTT. Its protein is CAWSTGVSGNTIYF. The V call is TRBV30, the J call TRBJ1-3, with D possibly TRBD1 on 5 matching bases. This CDR3 has 14 amino acids. The germline V and J ends were trimmed by 2 bases and 0 bases, with 8 bases remaining between them. The germline CDR1 and CDR2 sequences are GTSNPN and SVGIG (reference sequence).

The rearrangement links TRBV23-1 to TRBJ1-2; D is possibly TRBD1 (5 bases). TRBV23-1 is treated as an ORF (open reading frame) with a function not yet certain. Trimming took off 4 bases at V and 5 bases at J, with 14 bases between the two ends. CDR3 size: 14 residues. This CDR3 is CASSPETDDYGYTF. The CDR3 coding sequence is TGCGCCAGCAGTCCAGAGACAGACGATTATGGCTACACCTTC.

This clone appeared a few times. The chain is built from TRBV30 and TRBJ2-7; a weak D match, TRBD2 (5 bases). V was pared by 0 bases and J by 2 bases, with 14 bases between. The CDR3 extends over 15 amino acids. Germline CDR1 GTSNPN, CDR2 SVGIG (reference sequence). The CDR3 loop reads CAWSVRGGLTYEQYF. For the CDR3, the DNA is TGTGCCTGGAGTGTACGCGGCGGGTTAACCTACGAGCAGTACTTC. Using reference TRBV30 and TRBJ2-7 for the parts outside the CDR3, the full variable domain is SQTIHQWPATLVQPVGSPLSLECTVEGTSNPNLYWYRQAAGRGLQLLFYSVGIGQISSEVPQNLSASRPQDRQFILSSKKLLLSDSGFYLCAWSVRGGLTYEQYFGPGTRLTVT.

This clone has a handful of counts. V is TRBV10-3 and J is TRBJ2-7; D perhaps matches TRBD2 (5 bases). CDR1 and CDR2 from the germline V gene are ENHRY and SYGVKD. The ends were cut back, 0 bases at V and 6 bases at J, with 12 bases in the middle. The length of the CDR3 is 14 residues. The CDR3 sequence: CAISESLAPLEQYF. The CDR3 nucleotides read TGTGCCATCAGTGAGTCGCTAGCTCCTCTCGAGCAGTACTTC.

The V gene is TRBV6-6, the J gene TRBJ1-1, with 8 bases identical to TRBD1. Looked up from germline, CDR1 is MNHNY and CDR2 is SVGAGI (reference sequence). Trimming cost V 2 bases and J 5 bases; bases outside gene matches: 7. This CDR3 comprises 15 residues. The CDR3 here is CASSYGQGGFTEAFF. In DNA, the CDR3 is TGTGCCAGCAGTTACGGACAGGGCGGGTTTACTGAAGCTTTCTTT.

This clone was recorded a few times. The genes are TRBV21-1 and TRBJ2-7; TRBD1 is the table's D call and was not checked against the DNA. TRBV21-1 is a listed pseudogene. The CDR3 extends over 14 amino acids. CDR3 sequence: CASSRRTGSYEQYF. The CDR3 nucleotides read TGTGCCAGCAGCCGCCGGACAGGGAGCTACGAGCAGTACTTC.

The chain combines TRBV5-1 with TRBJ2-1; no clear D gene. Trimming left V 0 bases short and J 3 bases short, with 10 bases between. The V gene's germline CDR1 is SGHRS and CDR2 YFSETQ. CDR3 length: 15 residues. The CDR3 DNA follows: TGCGCCAGCAGCTTGGAGACTCCCAACTACAATGAGCAGTTCTTC. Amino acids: CASSLETPNYNEQFF.

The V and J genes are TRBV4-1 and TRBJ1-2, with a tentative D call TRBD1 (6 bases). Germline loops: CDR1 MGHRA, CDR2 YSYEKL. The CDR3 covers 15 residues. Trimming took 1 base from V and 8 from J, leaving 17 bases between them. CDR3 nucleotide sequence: TGCGCCAGCAGCCAAGCTGAACAGGGAGAGGTAGGCTACACCTTC. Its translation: CASSQAEQGEVGYTF.

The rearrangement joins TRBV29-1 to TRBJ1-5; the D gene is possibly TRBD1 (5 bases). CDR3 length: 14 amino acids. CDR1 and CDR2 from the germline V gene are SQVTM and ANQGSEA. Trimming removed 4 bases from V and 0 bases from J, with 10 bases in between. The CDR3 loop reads CSVGTDSSNQPQHF. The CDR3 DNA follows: TGCAGCGTTGGGACCGACAGTAGCAATCAGCCCCAGCATTTT.

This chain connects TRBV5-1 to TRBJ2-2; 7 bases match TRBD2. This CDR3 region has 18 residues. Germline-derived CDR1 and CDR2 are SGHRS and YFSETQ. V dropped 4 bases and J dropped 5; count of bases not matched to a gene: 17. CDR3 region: CASSPLGVASGETGELFF. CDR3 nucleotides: TGCGCCAGCAGCCCCCTCGGGGTGGCTAGCGGAGAGACCGGGGAGCTGTTTTTT.

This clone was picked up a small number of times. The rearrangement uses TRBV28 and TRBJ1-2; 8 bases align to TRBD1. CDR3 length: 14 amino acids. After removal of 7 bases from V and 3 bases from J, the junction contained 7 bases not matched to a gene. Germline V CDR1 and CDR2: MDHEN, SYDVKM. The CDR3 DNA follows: TGTGCCAGCACCTCAGGGGGCGCGTACTATGGCTACACCTTC. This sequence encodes CASTSGGAYYGYTF.

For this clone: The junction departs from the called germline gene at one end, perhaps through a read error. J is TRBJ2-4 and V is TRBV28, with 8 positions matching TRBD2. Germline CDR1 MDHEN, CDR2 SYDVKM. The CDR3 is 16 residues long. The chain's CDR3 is CASSFPGGTPKSIQYF. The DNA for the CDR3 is TGTGCCAGCAGTTTCCCGGGAGGGACGCCCAAAAGCATTCAGTACTTC.

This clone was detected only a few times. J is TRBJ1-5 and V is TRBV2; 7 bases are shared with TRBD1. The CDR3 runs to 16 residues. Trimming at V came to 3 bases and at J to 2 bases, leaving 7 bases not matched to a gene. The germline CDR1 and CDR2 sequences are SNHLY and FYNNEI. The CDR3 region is CASSETGKLRNQPQHF. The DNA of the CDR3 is TGTGCCAGCAGTGAGACAGGGAAACTGCGCAATCAGCCCCAGCATTTT.

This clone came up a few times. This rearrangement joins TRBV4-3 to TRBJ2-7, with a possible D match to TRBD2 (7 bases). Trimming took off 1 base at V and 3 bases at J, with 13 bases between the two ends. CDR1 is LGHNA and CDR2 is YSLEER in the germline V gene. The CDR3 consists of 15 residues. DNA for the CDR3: TGCGCCAGCAGCCAAGGGGGGGGGCTGGTCTACGAGCAGTACTTC. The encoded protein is CASSQGGGLVYEQYF.

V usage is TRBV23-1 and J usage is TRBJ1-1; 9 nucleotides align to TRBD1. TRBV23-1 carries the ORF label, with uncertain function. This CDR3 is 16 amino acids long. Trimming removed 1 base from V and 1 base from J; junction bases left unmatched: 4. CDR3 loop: CASSQLQGARNTEAFF. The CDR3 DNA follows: TGCGCCAGCAGTCAATTACAGGGGGCTAGGAACACTGAAGCTTTCTTT.

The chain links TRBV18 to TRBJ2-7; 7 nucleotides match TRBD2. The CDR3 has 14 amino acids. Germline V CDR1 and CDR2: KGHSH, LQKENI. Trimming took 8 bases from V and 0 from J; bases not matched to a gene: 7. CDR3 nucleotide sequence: TGTGCCAGCGGGAGCCTAGCGGACTCCTACGAGCAGTACTTC. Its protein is CASGSLADSYEQYF.